This passage covers 24 T cell receptor beta chains from one sample sequenced in a study of T cell repertoires in cytomegalovirus infection. What these receptors recognize is not known. TCRdb re-called the reads with MiXCR, one entry per CDR3 protein. The sample carries 71,000 or so distinct CDR3 sequences, 20% to 25% recorded once. The specimen was CD8+ T cells from cultured PBMCs, collected from culture after CMV antigen stimulation. The receptors stem from a human donor in good health (CMV status not recorded). Some clones in this sample may be carry-over from other donors' samples.

J is TRBJ2-7 and V is TRBV12-3 or TRBV12-4; 7 bases agree with TRBD2. The J segment lost 0 bases and the V segment lost 5 bases, leaving 7 bases of the junction unmatched. The CDR3 is made up of 15 amino acids. CDR3 sequence: CASSASLAVSYEQYF. The CDR3 DNA is TGTGCCAGCAGTGCATCCCTAGCGGTCTCCTACGAGCAGTACTTC.

The chain employs TRBV7-8 and TRBJ1-2; a weak D match, TRBD1 (6 bases). V lost 2 bases, J lost 4 bases, and 11 bases lay in between. The CDR3 length is 14 residues. The germline gives CDR1 SGHVS, CDR2 FQNEAQ. The CDR3 nucleotides read TGTGCCAGCAGCTTACTCCGGGACATCTATGGCTACACCTTC. Translating it yields CASSLLRDIYGYTF.

This chain links TRBV4-1 with TRBJ2-3, with 9 bases matching TRBD2. The CDR3 runs to 17 residues. After removal of 0 bases from V and 4 bases from J, the junction contained 8 bases not matched to a gene. Germline CDR1 is MGHRA and CDR2 is YSYEKL. CDR3 bases: TGCGCCAGCAGCCAAGAGGTTGCGGGGGGGCTGGCAGATACGCAGTATTTT. Its translation is CASSQEVAGGLADTQYF.

V usage is TRBV20-1 and J usage is TRBJ2-1; D uncertain. CDR3 length equals 17 residues. Per the germline V gene, CDR1 is DFQATT and CDR2 is SNEGSKA (reference sequence). V shed 1 base and J shed 0 bases, with 16 bases lying between them. CDR3: CSARVRDLYSSYNEQFF. DNA of the CDR3: TGCAGTGCTAGAGTCCGTGACCTTTATAGCTCCTACAATGAGCAGTTCTTC.

This clonotype was found many times. The chain carries TRBV7-9 and TRBJ2-7; the D call may be TRBD1 or TRBD2 (5 bases each). From germline, CDR1 is SEHNR and CDR2 FQNEAQ (reference sequence). CDR3 size: 13 residues. V lost 5 bases and J 3 bases, leaving 11 bases between the germline ends. CDR3 bases: TGTGCCAGCAGCCCACGGGACGGCTACGAGCAGTACTTC. It encodes CASSPRDGYEQYF.

This clonotype came up a few times. V is TRBV3-1 and J is TRBJ2-2; 8 positions agree with TRBD2. The CDR3 length is 15 residues. Germline lookup yields CDR1 LGHDT and CDR2 YNNKEL (reference sequence). The V segment lost 3 bases and the J segment 7 bases; nucleotides outside the gene matches: 7. The DNA for the CDR3 is TGTGCCAGCAGCCACGCAGCGGGGGATGACGGGGAGCTGTTTTTT. It specifies CASSHAAGDDGELFF.

This clonotype was observed a handful of times. The rearrangement links TRBV7-6 to TRBJ2-1, with 8 bases that match TRBD1. CDR3 size: 14 residues. V shed 5 bases and J 4 bases; nucleotides not matched to a gene: 4. From germline, CDR1 is SGHVS and CDR2 FNYEAQ. CDR3 sequence reads: CASSETGVYNEQFF. CDR3 sequence (DNA): TGTGCCAGCAGCGAGACAGGGGTTTACAATGAGCAGTTCTTC.

The CDR3: CASRPQGGYVVTNEKLFF. DNA for the CDR3: TGTGCCAGCAGACCTCAGGGGGGATATGTGGTAACTAATGAAAAACTGTTTTTT. The chain uses TRBV28 and TRBJ1-4; 7 nucleotides match TRBD1. V trimming: 6 bases; J trimming: 1 base; junction bases outside the gene matches: 14. Germline V gene data show CDR1 as MDHEN and CDR2 as SYDVKM. The CDR3 spans 18 residues. The full variable domain, its missing parts supplied by reference TRBV28 and TRBJ1-4, is DVKVTQSSRYLVKRTGEKVFLECVQDMDHENMFWYRQDPGLGLRLIYFSYDVKMKEKGDIPEGYSVSREKKERFSLILESASTNQTSMYLCASRPQGGYVVTNEKLFFGSGTQLSVL.

This clonotype has only a few counts. The chain recombines TRBV4-3 with TRBJ1-1, with D hard to call. Trimming pared 0 bases from V and 2 bases from J, leaving 4 bases between. Per germline, CDR1 LGHNA and CDR2 YSLEER. The CDR3 is made up of 13 amino acids. The CDR3 protein is CASSQDINTEAFF. The CDR3 nucleotides read TGCGCCAGCAGCCAAGATATAAACACTGAAGCTTTCTTT.

This clonotype was counted a few times. The rearrangement links TRBV7-8 to TRBJ2-7; D uncertain. Germline V gene data show CDR1 as SGHVS and CDR2 as FQNEAQ. This CDR3 is 13 amino acids long. Trimming stripped 5 bases from V and 2 bases from J, with 10 bases between. CDR3 in DNA: TGTGCCAGCAGCCAAGGGATTACCTACGAGCAGTACTTC. This encodes CASSQGITYEQYF.

The chain carries TRBV7-9 and TRBJ1-1; 8 nucleotides line up with TRBD1. Germline CDR1 is SEHNR and CDR2 is FQNEAQ (reference sequence). V dropped 5 bases and J dropped 8; count of bases not matched to a gene: 10. The CDR3 loop spans 14 amino acids. CDR3: CASSPQGAAEEAFF. In DNA, the CDR3 is TGTGCCAGCAGCCCGCAGGGGGCGGCAGAAGAAGCTTTCTTT.

The V and J genes are TRBV7-9 and TRBJ2-2; 8 bases are a match to TRBD1. The CDR3 sequence is 17 residues long. Germline CDR1 and CDR2: SEHNR and FQNEAQ (reference sequence). The junction had 12 bases not matched to a gene; V was cut back by 5 bases and J by 4 bases. The CDR3 DNA sequence: TGTGCCAGCAGCCTCCGGCGCCGGGACAGGTCCACCGGGGAGCTGTTTTTT. Amino acid sequence: CASSLRRRDRSTGELFF. The full variable domain, completed using reference TRBV7-9 and TRBJ2-2, is DTGVSQNPRHKITKRGQNVTFRCDPISEHNRLYWYRQTLGQGPEFLTYFQNEAQLEKSRLLSDRFSAERPKGSFSTLEIQRTEQGDSAMYLCASSLRRRDRSTGELFFGEGSRLTVL.

This clonotype was observed a few times. This sequence joins TRBV7-8 and TRBJ1-1; D uncertain. The CDR3 has 14 residues. Trimming removed 1 base from V and 5 bases from J, with 11 bases in between. Per germline, CDR1 SGHVS and CDR2 FQNEAQ. In DNA form, the CDR3 reads TGTGCCAGCAGCTTAGGGGAATCAGGAACTGAAGCTTTCTTT. Protein sequence: CASSLGESGTEAFF.

This clonotype has more than one count but fewer than ten. This chain links TRBV7-2 with TRBJ2-3; 8 nucleotides match TRBD2. The ends lost 10 bases at V and 14 bases at J; junction bases unmatched: 11. The CDR3 has 11 residues. The germline gives CDR1 SGHTA, CDR2 FQGNSA. CDR3 sequence: CATREGLGPYF. The CDR3 DNA follows: TGTGCCACCCGAGAGGGACTAGGTCCGTATTTT.

The CDR3 DNA reads TGTGCCACCTCGGGGGCTAGCGGGGGTGCAGATACGCAGTATTTT. Encoded protein: CATSGASGGADTQYF. This chain uses TRBV10-3 with TRBJ2-3; 10 nucleotides line up with TRBD2. Trimming took 10 bases from V and 4 from J; bases not matched to a gene: 11. The CDR3 runs to 15 residues. Germline CDR1 ENHRY, CDR2 SYGVKD.

The rearrangement joins TRBV7-6 to TRBJ2-1, with 10 positions matching TRBD2. Germline CDR1 is SGHVS and CDR2 is FNYEAQ. The length of the CDR3 is 16 residues. J was trimmed by 1 base and V by 5 bases; bases with no gene match: 5. Here the CDR3 DNA reads TGTGCCAGCAGCGGGAAGCGGGGGGGGTCCTACAATGAGCAGTTCTTC. Translating it yields CASSGKRGGSYNEQFF.

The V and J genes are TRBV7-8 and TRBJ1-1; D ambiguous. CDR1 and CDR2 from the germline V gene are SGHVS and FQNEAQ. The V gene lost 5 bases and the J gene lost 5 bases, with 15 bases spanning the gap. This CDR3 is built from 14 residues. CDR3 sequence reads: CASSPPSSVTEAFF. The CDR3 nucleotides read TGTGCCAGCAGCCCCCCTTCGTCGGTAACTGAAGCTTTCTTT.

The chain recombines TRBV7-9 with TRBJ2-1; 12 bases fit TRBD2. The germline gives CDR1 SEHNR, CDR2 FQNEAQ (reference sequence). The V gene end was trimmed by 6 bases and the J gene end by 7 bases; junction bases not matched to a gene: 7. This CDR3 comprises 15 residues. This chain's CDR3 is CASSPSGGAENEQFF. As DNA, the CDR3 is TGTGCCAGCAGTCCTAGCGGGGGGGCGGAAAATGAGCAGTTCTTC.

The V gene is TRBV6-5, the J gene TRBJ1-5; perhaps TRBD1 as D (5 bases). Germline values: CDR1 MNHEY, CDR2 SVGAGI. Trimming shortened V by 2 bases and J by 6 bases, and 11 bases separated the two germline ends. The CDR3 loop spans 14 amino acids. CDR3 in DNA: TGTGCCAGCAGTTACGGGCAGGGTAGTCAGCCCCAGCATTTT. Translating gives CASSYGQGSQPQHF.

The chain combines TRBV12-5 with TRBJ1-1; D is unclear. This CDR3 contains 16 residues. The V end lost 3 bases, the J end lost 1 base, and 15 bases lay between the germline ends. CDR1 and CDR2 from the germline V gene are LGHNT and FRNRAP. As DNA, the CDR3 is TGTGCTAGTGGTTTTAAATGGGATGAGAAGAACACTGAAGCTTTCTTT. Residues: CASGFKWDEKNTEAFF.

V usage is TRBV20-1 and J usage is TRBJ1-5; 9 bases map to TRBD1. This CDR3 is 16 amino acids long. V was pared by 0 bases and J by 2 bases, with 5 bases of the junction left unmatched. Germline CDR1 and CDR2: DFQATT and SNEGSKA (reference sequence). In nucleotides, the CDR3 is TGCAGTGCTAGAGATAAGGACAGGGGCCGCAATCAGCCCCAGCATTTT. Protein sequence: CSARDKDRGRNQPQHF.

This chain connects TRBV25-1 to TRBJ2-7; 7 bases line up with TRBD1. Per the germline V gene, CDR1 is MGHDK and CDR2 is SYGVNS. This CDR3 is 13 amino acids long. With V trimmed by 2 bases and J by 3 bases, 1 base remained unmatched. Here the CDR3 DNA reads TGTGCCAGCAGTGAAGACAGGGTCTACGAGCAGTACTTC. Its protein product is CASSEDRVYEQYF.

This rearrangement joins TRBV2 to TRBJ1-1; 10 bases line up with TRBD1. CDR3 length equals 15 residues. J was trimmed by 7 bases and V by 2 bases; bases with no gene match: 7. CDR1 is SNHLY and CDR2 is FYNNEI in the germline V gene. CDR3 loop: CASSEFDRGQGEAFF. CDR3 in DNA: TGTGCCAGCAGTGAATTTGACAGGGGGCAAGGTGAAGCTTTCTTT.

The CDR3 DNA follows: TGTGCCAGCAGCCCGATCCAGGGGACTAATGAAAAACTGTTTTTT. Amino acids: CASSPIQGTNEKLFF. This rearrangement joins TRBV7-2 to TRBJ1-4; maybe TRBD1 (6 bases). The CDR3 is made up of 15 amino acids. CDR1 and CDR2 from the germline V gene are SGHTA and FQGNSA. Trimming pared 5 bases from V and 2 bases from J, leaving 12 bases between.